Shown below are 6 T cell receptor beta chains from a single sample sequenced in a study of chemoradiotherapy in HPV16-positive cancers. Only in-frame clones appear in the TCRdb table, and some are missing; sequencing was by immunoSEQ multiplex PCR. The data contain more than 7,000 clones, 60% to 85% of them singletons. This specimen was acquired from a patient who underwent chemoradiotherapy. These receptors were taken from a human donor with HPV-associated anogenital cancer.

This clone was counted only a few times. CDR3: CSVEAATLGAAYEQYF. In DNA, the CDR3 is TGCAGCGTTGAAGCCGCCACTCTAGGGGCGGCCTACGAGCAGTACTTC. The chain recombines TRBV29-1 with TRBJ2-7, with D possibly TRBD1 on 5 matching bases. V lost 1 base and J 2 bases, leaving 18 bases between the germline ends. The CDR3 contains 16 residues. Germline CDR1 reads SQVTM; CDR2 reads ANQGSEA.

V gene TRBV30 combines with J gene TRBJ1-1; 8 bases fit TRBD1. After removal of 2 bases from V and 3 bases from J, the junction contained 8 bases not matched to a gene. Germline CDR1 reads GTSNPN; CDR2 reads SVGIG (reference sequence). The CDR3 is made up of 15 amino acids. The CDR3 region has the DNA TGTGCCTGGAGTCCGTGGACAGGGAAGGACACTGAAGCTTTCTTT. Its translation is CAWSPWTGKDTEAFF.

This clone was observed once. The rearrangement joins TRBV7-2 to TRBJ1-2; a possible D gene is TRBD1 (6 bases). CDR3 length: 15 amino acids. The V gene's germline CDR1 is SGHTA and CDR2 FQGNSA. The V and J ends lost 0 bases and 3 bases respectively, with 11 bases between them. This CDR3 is CASSLAATGYYGYTF. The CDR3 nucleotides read TGTGCCAGCAGCTTAGCCGCGACAGGCTACTATGGCTACACCTTC. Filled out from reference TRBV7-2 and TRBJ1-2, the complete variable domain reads GAGVSQSPSNKVTEKGKDVELRCDPISGHTALYWYRQSLGQGLEFLIYFQGNSAPDKSGLPSDRFSAERTGGSVSTLTIQRTQQEDSAVYLCASSLAATGYYGYTFGSGTRLTVV.

In nucleotides, the CDR3 is TGTGCCAGCAGCTTAGTGGCCAGGGGAGATAGCAATCAGCCCCAGCATTTT. Protein: CASSLVARGDSNQPQHF. The genes are TRBV7-2 and TRBJ1-5; D is perhaps TRBD1 (6 bases). Trimming pared 1 base from V and 0 bases from J, leaving 13 bases between. This CDR3 has 17 amino acids. The germline gives CDR1 SGHTA, CDR2 FQGNSA.

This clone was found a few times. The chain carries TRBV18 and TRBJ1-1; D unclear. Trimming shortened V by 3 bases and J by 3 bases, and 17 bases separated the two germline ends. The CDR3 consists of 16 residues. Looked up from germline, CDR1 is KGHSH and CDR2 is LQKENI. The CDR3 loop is CASSPASRPRDTEAFF. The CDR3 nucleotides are TGTGCCAGCTCACCGGCCTCGAGGCCGCGGGACACTGAAGCTTTCTTT. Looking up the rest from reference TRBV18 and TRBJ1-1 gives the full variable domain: NAGVMQNPRHLVRRRGQEARLRCSPMKGHSHVYWYRQLPEEGLKFMVYLQKENIIDESGMPKERFSAEFPKEGPSILRIQQVVRGDSAAYFCASSPASRPRDTEAFFGQGTRLTVV.

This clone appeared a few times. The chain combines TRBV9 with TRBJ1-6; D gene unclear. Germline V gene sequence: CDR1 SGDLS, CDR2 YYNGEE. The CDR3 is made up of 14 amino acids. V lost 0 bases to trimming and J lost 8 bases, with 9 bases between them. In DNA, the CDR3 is TGTGCCAGCAGCGTAGCGGTCACGGATTCACCCCTCCACTTT. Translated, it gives CASSVAVTDSPLHF. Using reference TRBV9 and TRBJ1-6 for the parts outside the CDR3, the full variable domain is DSGVTQTPKHLITATGQRVTLRCSPRSGDLSVYWYQQSLDQGLQFLIQYYNGEERAKGNILERFSAQQFPDLHSELNLSSLELGDSALYFCASSVAVTDSPLHFGNGTRLTVT.